One and the same sample provided the 2 T cell receptor beta chains below, sequenced in a study of blood T cell repertoires in COVID-19. Measured with immunoSEQ multiplex PCR; TCRdb has only the in-frame clones, and not every one. The repertoire includes tens of thousands of clones, approximately 77% of them detected once, and less than 35% sits in the top ten. The specimen sequenced was peripheral blood. All receptors come from a human donor in a cohort sampled during active COVID-19.

This clone was seen repeatedly, ten times or more. In DNA, the CDR3 is TGTGCCAGCAGTTCCCCCCACCCGCGGACAGAAAATCCTTACGAGCAGTACTTC. Its translation: CASSSPHPRTENPYEQYF. The chain is built from TRBV27 and TRBJ2-7; a weak D match, TRBD1 (6 bases). This CDR3 is built from 18 residues. Per the germline V gene, CDR1 is MNHEY and CDR2 is SMNVEV (reference sequence). Trimming removed 4 bases at V and 4 bases at J, with 26 bases between.

The V gene is TRBV5-1, the J gene TRBJ2-5; 10 bases match TRBD1. The junction had 5 bases not matched to a gene; V was cut back by 4 bases and J by 5 bases. This CDR3 region has 14 residues. The germline gives CDR1 SGHRS, CDR2 YFSETQ. In DNA, the CDR3 is TGCGCCAGCAGCCCTAGACAGGGGGCGGAGACCCAGTACTTC. Translating gives CASSPRQGAETQYF.